Only a few counts were recorded for the clone carrying this TCR beta chain. The target antigen is unknown. Through a sample-barcoded 5' primer and a J-beta primer mix, a second PCR was run for roughly 6 to 11 cycles. From each sample, at least 2.5 million paired-end reads containing CDR3 were obtained. TCRdb re-called the 5' RACE reads with MiXCR, one entry per CDR3 protein. Of 600,000 to 800,000 distinct CDR3 sequences in the sample, more than 20% were seen once. The CDR3 spans 12 residues. Trimming stripped 5 bases from V and 7 bases from J, with 15 bases between. Germline CDR1 is SQVTM and CDR2 is ANQGSEA. This record belongs to a study of blood T cells in healthy people across ages. Findings and caveats of the study: Unsorted PBMC material precluded a definitive naive versus antigen-experienced comparison. More naive CD4+ cells and higher diversity were found in long-lived than in aged donors.

The TCR comes from a man aged 65 to 85 in good health. The specimen sequenced was blood. This chain links TRBV29-1 with TRBJ2-7; D could derive from TRBD1 or TRBD2 (5 bases each). CDR3 sequence reads: CSVSGAGREQYF. The CDR3 DNA follows: TGCAGCGTTTCGGGTGCAGGGAGAGAGCAGTACTTC.